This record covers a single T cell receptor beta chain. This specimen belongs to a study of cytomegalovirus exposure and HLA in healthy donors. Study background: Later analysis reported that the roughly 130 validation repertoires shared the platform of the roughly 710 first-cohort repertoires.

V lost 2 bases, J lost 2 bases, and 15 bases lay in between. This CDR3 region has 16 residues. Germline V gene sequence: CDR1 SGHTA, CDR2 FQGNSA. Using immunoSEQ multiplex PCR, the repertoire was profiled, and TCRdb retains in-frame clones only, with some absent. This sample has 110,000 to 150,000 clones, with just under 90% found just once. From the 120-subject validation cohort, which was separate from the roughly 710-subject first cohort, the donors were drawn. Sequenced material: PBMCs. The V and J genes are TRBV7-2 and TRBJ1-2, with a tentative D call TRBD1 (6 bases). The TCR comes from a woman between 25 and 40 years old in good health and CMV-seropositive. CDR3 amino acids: CASSLPRGFVNYGYTF. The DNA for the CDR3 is TGTGCCAGCAGCTTACCCAGGGGCTTTGTCAACTATGGCTACACCTTC. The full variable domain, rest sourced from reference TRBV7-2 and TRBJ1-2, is GAGVSQSPSNKVTEKGKDVELRCDPISGHTALYWYRQSLGQGLEFLIYFQGNSAPDKSGLPSDRFSAERTGGSVSTLTIQRTQQEDSAVYLCASSLPRGFVNYGYTFGSGTRLTVV.